The TCR beta chain under discussion was sequenced for a study of Graves' ophthalmopathy and Graves' hyperthyroidism. As the template, RNA transcripts were used to amplify TCR beta CDR3 regions. RT-PCR was first run with HTBI primers, then multiplex PCR in a second round. From the multiplex PCR reads, TCRdb called clonotypes with MiXCR, one entry per CDR3 protein. The data hold 300,000 to 500,000 distinct CDR3 sequences, with 15% observed a single time. The CDR3 runs to 14 residues. Germline lookup yields CDR1 SGHDT and CDR2 YYEEEE. V shed 3 bases and J 7 bases; nucleotides not matched to a gene: 7. This clonotype has only a few counts.

Specimen: peripheral blood. The TCR was taken from a woman aged 18-29 years with stable Graves' hyperthyroidism. The V and J genes are TRBV5-6 and TRBJ2-4; 7 bases are shared with TRBD1. The DNA for the CDR3 is TGTGCCAGCAGCTACAGGGGTCGGTCCAACATTCAGTACTTC. Translation: CASSYRGRSNIQYF.